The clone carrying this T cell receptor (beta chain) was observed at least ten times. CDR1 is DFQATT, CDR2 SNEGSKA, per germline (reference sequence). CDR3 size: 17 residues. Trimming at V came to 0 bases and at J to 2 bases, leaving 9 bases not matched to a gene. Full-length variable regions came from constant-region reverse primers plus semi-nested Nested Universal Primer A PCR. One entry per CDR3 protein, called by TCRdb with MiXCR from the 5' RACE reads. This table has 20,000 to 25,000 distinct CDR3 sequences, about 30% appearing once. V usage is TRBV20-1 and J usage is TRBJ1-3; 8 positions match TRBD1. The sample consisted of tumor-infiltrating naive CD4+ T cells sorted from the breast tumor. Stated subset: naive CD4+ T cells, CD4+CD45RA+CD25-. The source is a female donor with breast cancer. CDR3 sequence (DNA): TGCAGTGCTAGAGATCACCCCGACAGGGGAGCTGGAAACACCATATATTTT. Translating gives CSARDHPDRGAGNTIYF.